Listed below are T cell receptor beta chains from one sample, sequenced in a study of blood T cell repertoires in COVID-19. Assay used: immunoSEQ multiplex PCR; TCRdb lists only in-frame clones, some missing. This sample yields 300,000 to 450,000 clones, of which around nine tenths are seen a single time; 3% belongs to the top ten. The sequencing sample was made of peripheral blood. The receptors derive from a human donor in a cohort sampled during active COVID-19. Both conserved end residues are part of each CDR3.

v_gene	j_gene	CDR3aa
TRBV30	TRBJ2-3	CAWTGGTGIDTQYF
TRBV10-3	TRBJ2-3	CAISRSGQGSTDTQYF
TRBV19	TRBJ1-3	CASTREGFSGNTIYF
TRBV7-9	TRBJ2-2	CASSPRTGERTGELFF
TRBV4-1	TRBJ2-1	CASSQDASGSTSFF
TRBV18	TRBJ2-1	CASSLGLAGGPEQFF
TRBV11-2	TRBJ2-7	CASSLGASYEQYF
TRBV5-1	TRBJ1-6	CASSFTTGSNSPLHF
TRBV2	TRBJ1-2	CASSEVQGPTGSLYGYTF
TRBV2	TRBJ1-2	CASSYTGGSGYTF
TRBV30	TRBJ2-7	CAWRELGYEQYF
TRBV5-8	TRBJ2-2	CASSFFSYANTGELFF
TRBV9	TRBJ2-3	CASSVGTGVGDTQYF
TRBV9	TRBJ1-4	CASSTTTGENEKLFF
TRBV19	TRBJ2-2	CASETSQGASGELFF
TRBV6-4	TRBJ2-2	CATRDRATLGGELFF
TRBV7-4	TRBJ2-3	CASRRRGGGETLFSTDTQYF
TRBV24-1	TRBJ1-5	CATSEPGQGCNQPQHF
TRBV29-1	TRBJ1-2	CSVGGGHYGYTF
TRBV19	TRBJ1-5	CASSSGQGRQPQHF
TRBV5-1	TRBJ1-4	CASSLGLLTSTNEKLFF
TRBV4-1	TRBJ2-7	CASSQGSQGTSYEQYF
TRBV11-2	TRBJ2-3	CASSSSRDTQYF